This TCR beta chain emerged from a study of T-cell memory formation after mild COVID-19. For the study at large: Clusters of TCRs were largely donor specific.

CDR1 is MNHEY and CDR2 is SVGEGT in the germline V gene. V gave up 1 base and J gave up 5 bases; unmatched junction bases: 3. The CDR3 consists of 15 residues. TCRdb reprocessed the 5' RACE reads via MiXCR and lists one record per CDR3 protein. The repertoire includes approximately 240,000 distinct CDR3 sequences, 16% of them detected once, and 3.5% sits in the top ten. The chain has TRBV6-2 or TRBV6-3 and TRBJ1-5, with 9 nucleotides matching TRBD1. The sequenced sample consisted of PBMCs or a T cell subset sorted from them (not recorded which). The sequence was obtained from a young man who had mild COVID-19 (a few samples of this study predate the infection). Cell type and time point are not known. The CDR3 DNA is TGTGCCAGCAGTTACTTCGGGACAGGGCATCAGCCCCAGCATTTT. This encodes CASSYFGTGHQPQHF.